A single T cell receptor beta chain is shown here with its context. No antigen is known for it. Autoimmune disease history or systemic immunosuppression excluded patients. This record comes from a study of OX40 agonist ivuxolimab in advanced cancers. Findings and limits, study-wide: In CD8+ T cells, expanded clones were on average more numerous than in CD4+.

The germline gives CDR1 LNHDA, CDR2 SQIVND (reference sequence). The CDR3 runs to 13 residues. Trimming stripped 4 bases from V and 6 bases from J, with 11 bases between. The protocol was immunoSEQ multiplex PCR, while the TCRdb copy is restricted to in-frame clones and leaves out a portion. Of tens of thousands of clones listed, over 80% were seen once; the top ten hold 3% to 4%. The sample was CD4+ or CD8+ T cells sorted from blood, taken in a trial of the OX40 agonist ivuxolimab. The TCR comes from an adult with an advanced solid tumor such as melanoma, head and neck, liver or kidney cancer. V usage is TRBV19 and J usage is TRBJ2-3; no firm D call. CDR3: CASSSSPQDTQYF. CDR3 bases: TGTGCCAGTAGTAGCAGTCCCCAGGATACGCAGTATTTT.